Here is one T cell receptor beta chain with its context. Authors' methods: Amplification with reference gene primers provided the estimates of nucleated cell counts. Sequencing used immunoSEQ multiplex PCR; TCRdb keeps in-frame clones, though not all of them. V and J calls and clone size follow that table, whereas D and trimming were derived from the DNA. The sample includes about 130,000 clones, 88% of them seen just once. This sample is drawn from a study of blood T cell repertoires in COVID-19. Across the whole study: Researchers got acute and convalescent COVID-19 samples from the United States, Italy and Spain. Sample material is recorded as cDNA or gDNA derived from T cells, B-cell-depleted T cells, or PBMCs.

Germline lookup yields CDR1 PRHDT and CDR2 FYEKMQ (reference sequence). J lost 5 bases, V lost 5 bases, and 11 bases had no gene match. This CDR3 region has 15 residues. Sequencing used peripheral blood. V is TRBV13 and J is TRBJ2-5, with TRBD1 matching 7 bases. This sequence was found in a man in his 70s with active COVID-19. CDR3 amino acids: CASSLRQGGHETQYF. The CDR3 region has the DNA TGTGCCAGCAGCCTCAGACAGGGCGGACATGAGACCCAGTACTTC.